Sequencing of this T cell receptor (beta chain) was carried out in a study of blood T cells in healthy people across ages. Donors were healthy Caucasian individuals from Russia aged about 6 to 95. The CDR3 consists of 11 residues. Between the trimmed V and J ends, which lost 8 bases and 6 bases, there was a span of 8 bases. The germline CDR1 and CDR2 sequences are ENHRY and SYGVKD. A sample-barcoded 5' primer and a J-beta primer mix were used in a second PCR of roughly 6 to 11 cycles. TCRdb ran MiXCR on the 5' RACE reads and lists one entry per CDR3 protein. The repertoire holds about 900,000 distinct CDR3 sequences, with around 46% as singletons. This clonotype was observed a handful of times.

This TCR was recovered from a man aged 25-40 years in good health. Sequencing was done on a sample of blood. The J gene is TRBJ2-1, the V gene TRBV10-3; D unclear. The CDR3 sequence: CAIGSFNEQFF. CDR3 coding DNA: TGTGCCATCGGAAGCTTCAATGAGCAGTTCTTC.